The next 28 T cell receptor beta chains were all read from a single sample in a study of shared T cell receptors in the human thymus. Here immunoSEQ multiplex PCR was the method, and the copy in TCRdb shows in-frame clones only, minus some. This sample has almost 550,000 clones; more than 75% occur once, and the top ten carry less than 0.015%. The sample was also linked to a second study, of human thymus T cells.

Sequences were obtained from thymocytes. The receptors originated from a boy younger than two with a congenital heart defect.

This clone occurred a few times. The V call is TRBV4-2, the J call TRBJ1-3, with 7 bases fitting TRBD1. The CDR3 runs to 17 residues. V lost 5 bases and J lost 0; bases outside the gene matches: 10. Germline V gene lookup returns CDR1 LGHNA and CDR2 YNFKEQ. CDR3 protein: CASSTRTGQISGNTIYF. The CDR3 DNA is TGTGCCAGCAGCACCAGGACAGGACAAATCTCTGGAAACACCATATATTTT.

V and J are TRBV27 and TRBJ2-3, with a tentative D call TRBD2 (6 bases). The CDR3 totals 18 residues. V was trimmed by 5 bases and J by 0 bases, leaving 21 bases between them. CDR1 and CDR2 from the germline V gene are MNHEY and SMNVEV (reference sequence). Here the CDR3 reads CASSLARRGLSSTDTQYF. DNA for the CDR3: TGTGCCAGCAGTCTGGCGCGGCGGGGCTTATCTAGCACAGATACGCAGTATTTT.

In DNA, the CDR3 is TGTGCCAGCAGCTTAGAATCCCAGGGGGAGATTGATCAGCCCCAGCATTTT. This encodes CASSLESQGEIDQPQHF. The rearrangement joins TRBV7-2 to TRBJ1-5, with TRBD1 identical over 7 bases. The CDR3 consists of 17 residues. The germline V gene encodes CDR1 SGHTA and CDR2 FQGNSA. The junction had 11 bases not matched to a gene; V was cut back by 1 base and J by 5 bases.

This chain links TRBV18 with TRBJ1-5; 7 positions agree with TRBD1. CDR1 is KGHSH, CDR2 LQKENI, per germline. The CDR3 covers 17 residues. The V gene end was trimmed by 3 bases and the J gene end by 0 bases; junction bases not matched to a gene: 8. This chain's CDR3 is CASSPGDSLHSNQPQHF. In DNA, the CDR3 is TGTGCCAGCTCACCGGGGGACAGCCTTCATAGCAATCAGCCCCAGCATTTT.

This sequence joins TRBV11-2 and TRBJ2-5; 9 positions match TRBD2. This CDR3 is 16 amino acids long. CDR1 is SGHAT and CDR2 is FQNNGV in the germline V gene. J lost 4 bases, V lost 1 base, and 7 bases had no gene match. This CDR3 is CASSLVLAGRSETQYF. The CDR3 bases are TGTGCCAGCAGCTTAGTACTAGCGGGCCGATCAGAGACCCAGTACTTC.

The V call is TRBV7-2, the J call TRBJ2-3, with 9 bases lining up with TRBD2. CDR1 and CDR2 from the germline V gene are SGHTA and FQGNSA. V gave up 5 bases and J gave up 6 bases; unmatched junction bases: 12. The CDR3 has 16 residues. CDR3 sequence: CASSLGTSPKVDTQYF. DNA for the CDR3: TGTGCCAGCAGCCTCGGGACTAGCCCAAAGGTGGATACGCAGTATTTT.

V and J are TRBV7-4 and TRBJ1-5; TRBD1 matches at 8 bases. Germline V gene data show CDR1 as SGHVT and CDR2 as SQSDAQ. J lost 2 bases, V lost 1 base, and 4 bases had no gene match. The CDR3 consists of 16 residues. In nucleotides, the CDR3 is TGTGCCAGCAGCTTAGGTGACAGGGGTGGCAATCAGCCCCAGCATTTT. It specifies CASSLGDRGGNQPQHF.

This chain joins TRBV27 and TRBJ2-1, with 11 bases identical to TRBD2. The length of the CDR3 is 17 residues. V was pared by 6 bases and J by 4 bases, with 11 bases of the junction left unmatched. Germline V gene lookup returns CDR1 MNHEY and CDR2 SMNVEV (reference sequence). The CDR3 region is CASSKLRGTSGYNEQFF. The CDR3 region has the DNA TGTGCCAGCAGCAAATTGAGGGGGACTAGCGGTTACAATGAGCAGTTCTTC.

This clone appeared a few times. V gene TRBV18 combines with J gene TRBJ1-3; no clear D gene. The germline CDR1 and CDR2 sequences are KGHSH and LQKENI. The CDR3 runs 17 residues. V dropped 5 bases and J dropped 0 bases, with 17 bases sitting between them. The CDR3 sequence is CASSTSSGRDSGNTIYF. The CDR3 coding sequence is TGTGCCAGCTCAACCTCATCGGGAAGGGACTCTGGAAACACCATATATTTT.

The V call is TRBV28, the J call TRBJ2-7; D is undetermined. The CDR3 contains 13 residues. The ends were cut back, 4 bases at V and 4 bases at J, with 11 bases in the middle. Germline V lookup: CDR1 MDHEN, CDR2 SYDVKM. CDR3 in DNA: TGTGCCAGCAGTTCTCCCCCCCTTTACGAGCAGTACTTC. Translation gives CASSSPPLYEQYF. The whole variable domain, remainder taken from reference TRBV28 and TRBJ2-7, is DVKVTQSSRYLVKRTGEKVFLECVQDMDHENMFWYRQDPGLGLRLIYFSYDVKMKEKGDIPEGYSVSREKKERFSLILESASTNQTSMYLCASSSPPLYEQYFGPGTRLTVT.

The chain carries TRBV4-1 and TRBJ2-7; 15 positions match TRBD2. With 0 bases clipped from V and 7 bases from J, the junction kept 19 bases outside the gene matches. CDR1 is MGHRA and CDR2 is YSYEKL in the germline V gene. The CDR3 sequence is 21 residues long. For the CDR3, the DNA is TGCGCCAGCAGCCAAGATGTCCCCGGGACTAGCGGGAGGCCGGGGGTGGGGGAGCAGTACTTC. It translates to CASSQDVPGTSGRPGVGEQYF.

CDR3 coding DNA: TGTGCCAGCAGCTCGATGACAGGGCAACGGGAAAAACTGTTTTTT. Amino acids: CASSSMTGQREKLFF. V and J are TRBV7-9 and TRBJ1-4, with 7 bases matching TRBD1. CDR3 length: 15 amino acids. Germline loops: CDR1 SEHNR, CDR2 FQNEAQ (reference sequence). The V gene end was trimmed by 4 bases and the J gene end by 8 bases; junction bases not matched to a gene: 10.

V is TRBV30 and J is TRBJ1-1; 11 bases align to TRBD1. The CDR3 consists of 19 residues. Trimming cost V 3 bases and J 5 bases; bases outside gene matches: 20. CDR1 GTSNPN and CDR2 SVGIG come from the germline V gene (reference sequence). The chain's CDR3 is CAWSQKPPRDRGLGTEAFF. CDR3 sequence (DNA): TGTGCCTGGAGCCAAAAACCCCCCCGGGACAGGGGGTTGGGGACTGAAGCTTTCTTT. Variable domain in full (rest from reference TRBV30 and TRBJ1-1): SQTIHQWPATLVQPVGSPLSLECTVEGTSNPNLYWYRQAAGRGLQLLFYSVGIGQISSEVPQNLSASRPQDRQFILSSKKLLLSDSGFYLCAWSQKPPRDRGLGTEAFFGQGTRLTVV.

The V and J genes are TRBV5-5 and TRBJ2-5; 9 nucleotides agree with TRBD2. The CDR3 has 16 amino acids. Trimming at V came to 2 bases and at J to 1 base, leaving 6 bases not matched to a gene. The V gene's germline CDR1 is SGHKS and CDR2 YYEKEE (reference sequence). DNA for the CDR3: TGTGCCAGCAGCTTCGCGGGAGGGACGATCCAAGAGACCCAGTACTTC. This sequence encodes CASSFAGGTIQETQYF.

The chain uses TRBV4-2 and TRBJ2-2, with 7 bases lining up with TRBD2. This CDR3 has 15 residues. Losses at the gene ends were 2 bases for V and 7 bases for J; bases not matched to a gene: 7. From germline, CDR1 is LGHNA and CDR2 YNFKEQ. The CDR3 nucleotides are TGTGCCAGCAGCCAACCGGGGACTAATCACGGGGAGCTGTTTTTT. Its translation: CASSQPGTNHGELFF.

The V and J genes are TRBV9 and TRBJ2-1; 9 bases match TRBD2. The CDR3 has 16 residues. J gave up 3 bases and V 0 bases, and 4 bases lay outside the gene matches. Germline V gives CDR1 SGDLS, CDR2 YYNGEE. CDR3 DNA sequence: TGTGCCAGCAGCGTAGAAGGTAGCGGGAGCTACAATGAGCAGTTCTTC. This encodes CASSVEGSGSYNEQFF.

The CDR3 region has the DNA TGTGCCAGCAGGCCGGACAGGGCTCAGCCCCAGCATTTT. Its translation is CASRPDRAQPQHF. The chain is built from TRBV6-5 and TRBJ1-5; 8 nucleotides match TRBD1. V trimming: 6 bases; J trimming: 6 bases; junction bases outside the gene matches: 4. There are 13 residues in the CDR3. CDR1 and CDR2 (germline): MNHEY, SVGAGI.

The chain joins TRBV5-1 to TRBJ2-7; 7 bases align to TRBD1. The CDR3 runs 13 residues. V lost 4 bases to trimming and J lost 6 bases; unmatched junction nucleotides: 7. Germline V gene sequence: CDR1 SGHRS, CDR2 YFSETQ. The CDR3 protein is CASSRQYRGEQYF. CDR3 sequence (DNA): TGCGCCAGCAGCCGCCAGTACAGGGGCGAGCAGTACTTC.

CDR3 region: CASSSLRGNEKLFF. The DNA of the CDR3 is TGTGCCAGCAGCTCACTCCGGGGTAATGAAAAACTGTTTTTT. The chain couples TRBV7-2 to TRBJ1-4; D is uncertain. This CDR3 has 14 residues. Trimming cost V 4 bases and J 4 bases, with 10 bases left between them. Germline V gene sequence: CDR1 SGHTA, CDR2 FQGNSA.

This clone came up a few times. This chain links TRBV4-2 with TRBJ2-7; 8 bases align to TRBD1. Looked up from germline, CDR1 is LGHNA and CDR2 is YNFKEQ. With 4 bases clipped from V and 7 bases from J, the junction kept 18 bases outside the gene matches. The CDR3 has 17 amino acids. The CDR3 is CASSLFGAGQVRGEQYF. In nucleotides, the CDR3 is TGTGCCAGCAGCCTCTTCGGGGCGGGACAGGTACGTGGGGAGCAGTACTTC.

The chain carries TRBV14 and TRBJ2-1; 7 positions agree with TRBD2. Germline trimming cut 0 bases from V and 4 bases from J; bases unmatched to any gene: 9. Per the germline V gene, CDR1 is SGHDN and CDR2 is FVKESK. This CDR3 is 17 amino acids long. In DNA, the CDR3 is TGTGCCAGCAGCCAAGAACGTCCTAGCGGATTATACAATGAGCAGTTCTTC. Amino acids: CASSQERPSGLYNEQFF. Full variable domain (missing parts from reference TRBV14 and TRBJ2-1): EAGVTQFPSHSVIEKGQTVTLRCDPISGHDNLYWYRRVMGKEIKFLLHFVKESKQDESGMPNNRFLAERTGGTYSTLKVQPAELEDSGVYFCASSQERPSGLYNEQFFGPGTRLTVL.

The chain has TRBV28 and TRBJ2-5; 7 bases line up with TRBD1. Germline loops: CDR1 MDHEN, CDR2 SYDVKM. The CDR3 is 12 amino acids. J gave up 7 bases and V 6 bases, and 5 bases lay outside the gene matches. This chain's CDR3 is CASSPRQGTQYF. DNA for the CDR3: TGTGCCAGCAGCCCAAGACAGGGGACCCAGTACTTC.

The CDR3 nucleotides are TGCAGCGTAGGGACTAGCGGAGGGAGTAGCTCCTACGAGCAGTACTTC. The encoded protein is CSVGTSGGSSSYEQYF. The J gene is TRBJ2-7, the V gene TRBV29-1; 11 nucleotides align to TRBD2. The germline gives CDR1 SQVTM, CDR2 ANQGSEA. This CDR3 contains 16 residues. The ends lost 6 bases at V and 0 bases at J; junction bases unmatched: 10.

V is TRBV15 and J is TRBJ2-4; 9 bases fit TRBD2. The germline gives CDR1 LNHNV, CDR2 YYDKDF (reference sequence). There are 18 residues in the CDR3. Trimming removed 0 bases from V and 7 bases from J; junction bases left unmatched: 13. The CDR3 loop is CATSRDLGAGTSRNIQYF. In DNA, the CDR3 is TGTGCCACCAGCAGAGATCTCGGGGCGGGGACTAGCCGGAACATTCAGTACTTC.

The V and J genes are TRBV15 and TRBJ2-1, with 9 positions matching TRBD2. Germline lookup yields CDR1 LNHNV and CDR2 YYDKDF (reference sequence). The CDR3 runs to 17 residues. The junction had 9 bases not matched to a gene; V was cut back by 3 bases and J by 3 bases. In DNA form, the CDR3 reads TGTGCCACCAGCAGGGTCCCGACTAGCGGAAACTACAATGAGCAGTTCTTC. It is translated as CATSRVPTSGNYNEQFF.

The chain couples TRBV11-2 to TRBJ2-7; TRBD2 agrees at 14 bases. The CDR3 is made up of 16 amino acids. Germline-derived CDR1 and CDR2 are SGHAT and FQNNGV. The J segment lost 5 bases and the V segment lost 4 bases, leaving 7 bases of the junction unmatched. CDR3 nucleotides: TGTGCCAGCAGCTCGGGACTAGCGGGAGTAAAGGACGAGCAGTACTTC. This encodes CASSSGLAGVKDEQYF.

V is TRBV7-9 and J is TRBJ2-5, with TRBD2 matching 10 bases. The CDR3 is 16 amino acids. Germline V gene lookup returns CDR1 SEHNR and CDR2 FQNEAQ (reference sequence). After removal of 5 bases from V and 1 base from J, the junction contained 7 bases not matched to a gene. The CDR3 here is CASSQVGLAFQETQYF. In DNA form, the CDR3 reads TGTGCCAGCAGCCAAGTGGGACTAGCGTTCCAAGAGACCCAGTACTTC.

This clone has just a few counts. V gene TRBV10-3 combines with J gene TRBJ2-7; 7 bases fit TRBD2. This CDR3 is built from 15 residues. The trim removed 0 bases at V and 3 bases at J, leaving 5 bases unmatched. Germline CDR1 and CDR2: ENHRY and SYGVKD. The CDR3, as DNA: TGTGCCATCAGTGAGTCCCTTCAGCGGGGCTACGAGCAGTACTTC. This translates into CAISESLQRGYEQYF.